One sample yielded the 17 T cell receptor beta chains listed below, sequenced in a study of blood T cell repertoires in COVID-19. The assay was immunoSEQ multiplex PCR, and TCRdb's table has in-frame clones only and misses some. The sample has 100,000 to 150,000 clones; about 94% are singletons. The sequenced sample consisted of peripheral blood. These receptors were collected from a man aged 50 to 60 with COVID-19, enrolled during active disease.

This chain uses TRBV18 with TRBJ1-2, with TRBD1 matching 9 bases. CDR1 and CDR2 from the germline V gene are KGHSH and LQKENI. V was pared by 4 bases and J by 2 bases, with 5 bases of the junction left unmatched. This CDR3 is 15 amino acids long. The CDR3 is CASSLGQGTNYGYTF. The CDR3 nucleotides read TGTGCCAGCTCACTCGGACAGGGGACCAACTATGGCTACACCTTC.

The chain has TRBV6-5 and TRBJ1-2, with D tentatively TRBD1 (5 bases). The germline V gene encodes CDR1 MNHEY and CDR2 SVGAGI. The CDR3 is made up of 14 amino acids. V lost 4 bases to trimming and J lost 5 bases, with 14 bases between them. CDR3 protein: CASSWSDSLYGYTF. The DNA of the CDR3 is TGTGCCAGCAGTTGGAGCGACAGTCTTTATGGCTACACCTTC.

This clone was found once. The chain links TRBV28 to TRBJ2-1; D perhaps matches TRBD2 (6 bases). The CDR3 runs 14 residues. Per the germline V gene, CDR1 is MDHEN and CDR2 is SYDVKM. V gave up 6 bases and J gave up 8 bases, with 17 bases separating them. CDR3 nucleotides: TGTGCCAGCAGAACGATGACTAGTCTGGATGAGCAGTTCTTC. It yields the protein CASRTMTSLDEQFF. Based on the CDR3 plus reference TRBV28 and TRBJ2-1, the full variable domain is DVKVTQSSRYLVKRTGEKVFLECVQDMDHENMFWYRQDPGLGLRLIYFSYDVKMKEKGDIPEGYSVSREKKERFSLILESASTNQTSMYLCASRTMTSLDEQFFGPGTRLTVL.

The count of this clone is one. As DNA, the CDR3 is TGTGCCAGCAGTTTACAGGGACTAGGACAGGTCTTCTTCGGCCCATCCTACGAGCAGTACTTC. Its protein is CASSLQGLGQVFFGPSYEQYF. The chain has TRBV27 and TRBJ2-7, with D possibly matching TRBD2 (8 bases). The length of the CDR3 is 21 residues. Germline V lookup: CDR1 MNHEY, CDR2 SMNVEV (reference sequence). The V and J ends lost 2 bases and 1 base respectively, with 30 bases between them.

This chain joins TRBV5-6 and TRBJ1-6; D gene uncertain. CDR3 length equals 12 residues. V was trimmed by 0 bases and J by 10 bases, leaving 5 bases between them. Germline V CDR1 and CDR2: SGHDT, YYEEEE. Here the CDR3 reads CASSLASSPLHF. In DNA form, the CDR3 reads TGTGCCAGCAGCTTGGCCTCGTCACCCCTCCACTTT. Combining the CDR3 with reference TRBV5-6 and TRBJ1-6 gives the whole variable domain DAGVTQSPTHLIKTRGQQVTLRCSPKSGHDTVSWYQQALGQGPQFIFQYYEEEERQRGNFPDRFSGHQFPNYSSELNVNALLLGDSALYLCASSLASSPLHFGNGTRLTVT.

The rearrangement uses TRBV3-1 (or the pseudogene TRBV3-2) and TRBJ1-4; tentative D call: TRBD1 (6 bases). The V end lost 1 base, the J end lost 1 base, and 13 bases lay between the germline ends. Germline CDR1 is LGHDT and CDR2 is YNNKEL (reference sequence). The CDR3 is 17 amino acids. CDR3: CASSQGTAEGTNEKLFF. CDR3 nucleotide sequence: TGTGCCAGCAGCCAAGGGACAGCCGAAGGAACTAATGAAAAACTGTTTTTT.

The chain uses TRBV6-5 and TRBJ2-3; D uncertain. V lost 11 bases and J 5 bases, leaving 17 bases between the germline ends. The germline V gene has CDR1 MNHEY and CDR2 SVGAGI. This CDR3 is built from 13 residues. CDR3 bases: TGTGCCGCGGCGCGCAGTCTCGGAGATACGCAGTATTTT. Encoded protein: CAAARSLGDTQYF.

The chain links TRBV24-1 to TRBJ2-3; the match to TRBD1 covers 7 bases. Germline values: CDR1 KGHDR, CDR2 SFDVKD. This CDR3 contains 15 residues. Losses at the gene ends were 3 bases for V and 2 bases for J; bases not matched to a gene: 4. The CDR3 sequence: CATSDPQGSTDTQYF. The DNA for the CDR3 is TGTGCCACCAGTGATCCACAGGGGTCCACAGATACGCAGTATTTT.

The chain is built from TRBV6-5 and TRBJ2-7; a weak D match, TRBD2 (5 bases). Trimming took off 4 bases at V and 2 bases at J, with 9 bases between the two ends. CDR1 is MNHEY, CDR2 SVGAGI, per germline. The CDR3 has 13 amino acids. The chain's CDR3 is CASSLAMTYEQYF. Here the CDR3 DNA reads TGTGCCAGCAGTTTAGCGATGACCTACGAGCAGTACTTC.

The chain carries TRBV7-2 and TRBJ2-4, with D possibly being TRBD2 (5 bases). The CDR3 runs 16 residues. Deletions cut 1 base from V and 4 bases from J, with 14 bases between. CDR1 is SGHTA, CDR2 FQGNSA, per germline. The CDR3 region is CASSLVISGLKNIQYF. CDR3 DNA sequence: TGTGCCAGCAGCTTAGTTATATCGGGATTAAAAAACATTCAGTACTTC.

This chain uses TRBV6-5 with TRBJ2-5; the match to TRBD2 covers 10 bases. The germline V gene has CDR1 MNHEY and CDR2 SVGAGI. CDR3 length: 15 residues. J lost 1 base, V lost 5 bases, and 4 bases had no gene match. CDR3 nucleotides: TGTGCCAGCAGTCGACTAGCGGGTAGCCAAGAGACCCAGTACTTC. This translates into CASSRLAGSQETQYF.

The CDR3 sequence is CASSSGGGGDTDTQYF. CDR3 in DNA: TGTGCCAGCAGTTCTGGAGGCGGCGGGGACACAGATACGCAGTATTTT. The chain employs TRBV6-6 and TRBJ2-3, with D tentatively TRBD2 (6 bases). There are 16 residues in the CDR3. V gave up 4 bases and J gave up 2 bases, with 16 bases separating them. CDR1 is MNHNY and CDR2 is SVGAGI in the germline V gene (reference sequence).

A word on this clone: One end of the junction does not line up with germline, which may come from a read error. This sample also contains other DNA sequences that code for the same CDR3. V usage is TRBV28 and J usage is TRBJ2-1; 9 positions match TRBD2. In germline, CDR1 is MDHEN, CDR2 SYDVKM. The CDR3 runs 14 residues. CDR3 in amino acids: CASTLAGVYNEQFF. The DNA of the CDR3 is TGTGCCAGCACTTTAGCGGGAGTTTACAATGAGCAGTTCTTC.

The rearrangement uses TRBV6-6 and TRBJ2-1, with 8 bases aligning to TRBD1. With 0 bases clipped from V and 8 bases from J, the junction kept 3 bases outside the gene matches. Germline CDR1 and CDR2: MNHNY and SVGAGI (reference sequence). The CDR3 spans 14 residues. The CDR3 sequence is CASSYSSQGDEQFF. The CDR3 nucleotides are TGTGCCAGCAGTTACTCCTCACAGGGGGATGAGCAGTTCTTC.

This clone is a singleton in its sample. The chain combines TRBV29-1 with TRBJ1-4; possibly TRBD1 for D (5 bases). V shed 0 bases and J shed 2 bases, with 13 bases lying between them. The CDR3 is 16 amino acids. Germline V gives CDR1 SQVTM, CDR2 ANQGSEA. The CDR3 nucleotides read TGCAGCGTTGAAGATGGGGCGGCGGGGACTAATGAAAAACTGTTTTTT. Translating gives CSVEDGAAGTNEKLFF.

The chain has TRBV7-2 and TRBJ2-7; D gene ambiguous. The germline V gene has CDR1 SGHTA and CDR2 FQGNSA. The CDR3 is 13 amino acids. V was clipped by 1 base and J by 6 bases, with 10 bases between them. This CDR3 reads CASSLGNPGEQYF. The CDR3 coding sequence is TGTGCCAGCAGCTTAGGCAATCCGGGCGAGCAGTACTTC.

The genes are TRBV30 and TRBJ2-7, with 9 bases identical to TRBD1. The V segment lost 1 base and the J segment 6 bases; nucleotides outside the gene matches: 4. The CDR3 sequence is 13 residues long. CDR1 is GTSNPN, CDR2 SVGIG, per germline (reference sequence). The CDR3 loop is CAWSAGTGSEQYF. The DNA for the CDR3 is TGTGCCTGGAGTGCCGGGACAGGGAGCGAGCAGTACTTC. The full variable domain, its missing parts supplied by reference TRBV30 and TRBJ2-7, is SQTIHQWPATLVQPVGSPLSLECTVEGTSNPNLYWYRQAAGRGLQLLFYSVGIGQISSEVPQNLSASRPQDRQFILSSKKLLLSDSGFYLCAWSAGTGSEQYFGPGTRLTVT.